This T cell receptor beta chain was observed in a study of memory CD4+ T cells and cytomegalovirus serostatus. Study-level information: Healthy Belgian adult donors included roughly ten CMV-positive and about two dozen CMV-negative people.

Single viable CD3+CD4+CD8-CD45RO+ cells were sorted as the memory CD4+ T cells. Serostatus was set by detecting CMV pp150, pp28, p38, p52 IgG. Broader study findings: Each of around 69 CMV-associated TCRbeta sequences occurred in one to five individuals.

This clone was seen just once. What it binds is unknown. How the authors handled the data: After removing out-of-frame reads, 2.3 million or so distinct TCRbeta sequences remained. Libraries were prepared by immunoSEQ multiplex PCR; TCRdb keeps only in-frame clonotypes and omits some of them. For V, J and clone size, that table is used; D and trimming come from the DNA. The sample consists of about 25,000 clones, about 80% of them appearing once. Germline CDR1 SGDLS, CDR2 YYNGEE. V shed 0 bases and J 4 bases; nucleotides not matched to a gene: 6. The CDR3 runs to 15 residues. Material for sequencing was memory CD4+ T cells from blood. The rearrangement links TRBV9 to TRBJ1-2; TRBD1 matches 7 bases. The TCR comes from an adult in good health and CMV-seronegative. CDR3 nucleotides: TGTGCCAGCAGCGTAGCAGGGGACAGCCGCTATGGCTACACCTTC. Translating gives CASSVAGDSRYGYTF.